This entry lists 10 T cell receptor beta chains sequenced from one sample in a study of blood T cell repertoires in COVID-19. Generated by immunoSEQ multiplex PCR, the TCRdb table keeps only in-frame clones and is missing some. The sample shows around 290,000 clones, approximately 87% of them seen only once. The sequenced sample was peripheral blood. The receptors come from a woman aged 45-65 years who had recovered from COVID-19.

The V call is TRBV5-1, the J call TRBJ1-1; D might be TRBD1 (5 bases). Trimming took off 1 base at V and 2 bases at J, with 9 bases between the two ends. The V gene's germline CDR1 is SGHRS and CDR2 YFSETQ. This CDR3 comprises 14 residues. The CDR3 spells CASSLRQSNTEAFF. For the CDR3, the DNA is TGCGCCAGCAGCTTGAGACAGAGCAACACTGAAGCTTTCTTT.

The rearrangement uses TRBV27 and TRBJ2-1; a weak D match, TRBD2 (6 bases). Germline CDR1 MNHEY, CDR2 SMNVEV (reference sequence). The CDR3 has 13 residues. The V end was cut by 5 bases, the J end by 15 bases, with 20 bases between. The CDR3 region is CASSEPGTGLLFF. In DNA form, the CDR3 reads TGTGCCAGCAGTGAGCCCGGGACTGGTCTATTGTTCTTC.

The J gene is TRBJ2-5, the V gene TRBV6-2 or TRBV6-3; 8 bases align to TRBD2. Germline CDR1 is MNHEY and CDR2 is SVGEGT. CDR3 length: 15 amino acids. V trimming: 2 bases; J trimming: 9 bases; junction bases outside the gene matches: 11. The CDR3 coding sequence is TGTGCCAGCAGTTACGGAAATAGTTGGCGGGAGGCCCAGTACTTC. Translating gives CASSYGNSWREAQYF.

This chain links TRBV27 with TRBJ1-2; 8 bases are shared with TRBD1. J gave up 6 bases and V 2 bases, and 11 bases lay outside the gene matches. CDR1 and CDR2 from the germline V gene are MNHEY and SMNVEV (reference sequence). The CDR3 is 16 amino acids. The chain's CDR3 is CASSLIAGQGMNGYTF. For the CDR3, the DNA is TGTGCCAGCAGTTTAATAGCCGGACAGGGTATGAATGGCTACACCTTC.

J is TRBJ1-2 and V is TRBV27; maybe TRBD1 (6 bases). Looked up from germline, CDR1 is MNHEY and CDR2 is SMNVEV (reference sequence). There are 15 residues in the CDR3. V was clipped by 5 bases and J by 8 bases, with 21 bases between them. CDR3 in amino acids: CASSANTGLSRGYTF. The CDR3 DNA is TGTGCCAGCAGTGCTAATACAGGGTTATCGCGCGGCTACACCTTC.

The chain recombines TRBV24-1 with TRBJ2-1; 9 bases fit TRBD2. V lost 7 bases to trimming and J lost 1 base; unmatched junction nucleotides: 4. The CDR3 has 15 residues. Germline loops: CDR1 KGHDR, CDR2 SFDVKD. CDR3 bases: TGTGCCACCAGCCGAGCGGGAGGTTCCTACAATGAGCAGTTCTTC. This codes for CATSRAGGSYNEQFF.

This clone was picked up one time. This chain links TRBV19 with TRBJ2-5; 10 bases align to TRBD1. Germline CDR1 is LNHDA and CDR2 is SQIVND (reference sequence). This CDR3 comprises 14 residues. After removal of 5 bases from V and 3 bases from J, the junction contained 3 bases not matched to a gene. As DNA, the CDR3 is TGTGCCAGTAGTCGCGGACAGGGGGAAGAGACCCAGTACTTC. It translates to CASSRGQGEETQYF.

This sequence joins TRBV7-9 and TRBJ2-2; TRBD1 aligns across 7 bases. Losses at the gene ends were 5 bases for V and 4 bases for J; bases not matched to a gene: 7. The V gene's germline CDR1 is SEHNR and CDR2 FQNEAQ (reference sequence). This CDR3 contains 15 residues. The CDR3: CASSAATGVTGELFF. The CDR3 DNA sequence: TGTGCCAGCAGCGCAGCCACAGGGGTCACCGGGGAGCTGTTTTTT.

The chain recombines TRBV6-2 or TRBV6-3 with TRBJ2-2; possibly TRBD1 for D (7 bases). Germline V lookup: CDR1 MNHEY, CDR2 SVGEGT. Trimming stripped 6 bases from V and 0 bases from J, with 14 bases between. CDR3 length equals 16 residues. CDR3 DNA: TGTGCCAGCAGCCCGGCGGGACAGACGAACACCGGGGAGCTGTTTTTT. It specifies CASSPAGQTNTGELFF.

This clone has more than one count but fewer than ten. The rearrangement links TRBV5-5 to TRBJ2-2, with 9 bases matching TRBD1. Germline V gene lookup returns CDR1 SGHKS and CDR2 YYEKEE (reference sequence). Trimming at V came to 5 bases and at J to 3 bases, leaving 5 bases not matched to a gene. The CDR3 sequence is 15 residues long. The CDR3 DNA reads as TGTGCCAGCAGATCGGGACAGGGCTACACCGGGGAGCTGTTTTTT. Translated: CASRSGQGYTGELFF.